The present TCR beta chain was sequenced within a study of blood T cell repertoires in COVID-19. Across the whole study: Spain, Italy and the United States supplied samples that represented acute and convalescent COVID-19. Sample material is recorded as cDNA or gDNA derived from T cells, B-cell-depleted T cells, or PBMCs.

This clone was counted once. One junction end disagrees with the germline gene, perhaps due to a read error. The CDR3 is made up of 11 amino acids. CDR1 is SGHVS, CDR2 FQNEAQ, per germline. In the source study's methods: Using reference gene primer amplification, nucleated cell counts were estimated. Some clones are missing from TCRdb's copy, which holds only in-frame ones; the method was immunoSEQ multiplex PCR. That table furnishes V, J and clone size, whereas the DNA furnished D and trimming. The sample contains around 170,000 clones, roughly 80% of which appear only once. Sample: peripheral blood. The sequence came from a man younger than 45 with active or convalescent COVID-19. V is TRBV7-8 and J is TRBJ2-2; D may be TRBD2 (6 bases). The CDR3 spells CASSRAWLASF. CDR3 nucleotide sequence: TGTGCCAGCAGCCGGGCTTGGCTAGCGTCATTT. Combining the CDR3 with reference TRBV7-8 and TRBJ2-2 gives the whole variable domain GAGVSQSPRYKVAKRGQDVALRCDPISGHVSLFWYQQALGQGPEFLTYFQNEAQLDKSGLPSDRFFAERPEGSVSTLKIQRTQQEDSAVYLCASSRAWLASFGEGSRLTVL.